What follows are 15 T cell receptor beta chains derived from one specimen sequenced in a study of blood T cell repertoires in COVID-19. Sequencing was performed with immunoSEQ multiplex PCR; in TCRdb, only in-frame clones are kept and a portion is missing. The table has 200,000 or so clones, 80% to 90% seen once. Sequencing input: peripheral blood. The source is a man aged 35-49 years who had recovered from COVID-19.

The chain uses TRBV18 and TRBJ2-5; TRBD2 might be the D (6 bases). This CDR3 has 16 residues. Germline V lookup: CDR1 KGHSH, CDR2 LQKENI. V shed 3 bases and J shed 5 bases, with 19 bases lying between them. CDR3 sequence: CASSPSPVLAGETQYF. The DNA of the CDR3 is TGTGCCAGCTCACCTTCACCGGTACTAGCCGGGGAGACCCAGTACTTC.

J is TRBJ1-2 and V is TRBV29-1; D is uncertain. V was cut by 6 bases and J by 8 bases, with 19 bases left in between. Germline CDR1 reads SQVTM; CDR2 reads ANQGSEA. This CDR3 is built from 13 residues. CDR3 in amino acids: CSVSPLNPGGYTF. CDR3 bases: TGCAGCGTATCCCCTTTAAACCCGGGGGGCTACACCTTC.

The chain links TRBV6-2 or TRBV6-3 to TRBJ2-1; TRBD2 matches 8 bases. V trimming: 5 bases; J trimming: 15 bases; junction bases outside the gene matches: 12. Germline-derived CDR1 and CDR2 are MNHEY and SVGEGT. This CDR3 has 13 amino acids. The CDR3 loop is CASSRGLAIDWFF. CDR3 DNA sequence: TGTGCCAGCAGTCGAGGACTAGCAATTGATTGGTTCTTC.

This clone has just a few counts. J is TRBJ2-2 and V is TRBV3-1 (or the pseudogene TRBV3-2); no clear D. Germline V gene lookup returns CDR1 LGHDT and CDR2 YNNKEL (reference sequence). With 2 bases removed from V and 6 bases from J, the gap between germline ends came to 7 bases. This CDR3 is 13 amino acids long. The CDR3 region has the DNA TGTGCCAGCAGCCAATCAGAAGCCGGGGAGCTGTTTTTT. Its translation: CASSQSEAGELFF.

V and J are TRBV6-5 and TRBJ1-4; perhaps TRBD1 as D (5 bases). V was cut by 5 bases and J by 7 bases, with 17 bases left in between. Germline CDR1 MNHEY, CDR2 SVGAGI. The CDR3 spans 15 residues. The CDR3 loop reads CASSRSGGVGEKLFF. CDR3 coding DNA: TGTGCCAGCAGTCGCTCGGGAGGGGTTGGTGAAAAACTGTTTTTT.

The chain employs TRBV11-2 and TRBJ2-7; D gene uncertain. Germline CDR1 SGHAT, CDR2 FQNNGV. This CDR3 region has 12 residues. The V end lost 1 base, the J end lost 7 bases, and 8 bases lay between the germline ends. This chain's CDR3 is CASSLASVEQYF. CDR3 coding DNA: TGTGCCAGCAGCTTAGCGTCTGTGGAGCAGTACTTC.

The V and J genes are TRBV19 and TRBJ1-2; 9 positions agree with TRBD1. Trimming at V came to 10 bases and at J to 5 bases, leaving 8 bases not matched to a gene. This CDR3 region has 13 residues. The germline V gene has CDR1 LNHDA and CDR2 SQIVND (reference sequence). CDR3 residues: CATSDRGTYGYTF. Written as DNA, the CDR3 is TGTGCCACTTCGGACAGGGGAACATATGGCTACACCTTC.

The CDR3 reads CASSLSPGRLGEQYF. The CDR3 region has the DNA TGTGCCAGCAGCTTAAGTCCCGGGAGGCTAGGCGAGCAGTACTTC. V usage is TRBV7-2 and J usage is TRBJ2-7, with 7 bases lining up with TRBD2. From germline, CDR1 is SGHTA and CDR2 FQGNSA. V was clipped by 2 bases and J by 6 bases; unmatched bases: 10. The CDR3 consists of 15 residues.

This clone has just one count. DNA for the CDR3: TGTGCCAGCAGACAAACAGGGGGCGCTGAAGCTTTCTTT. This sequence encodes CASRQTGGAEAFF. The chain links TRBV7-8 to TRBJ1-1, with 9 bases that match TRBD1. Looked up from germline, CDR1 is SGHVS and CDR2 is FQNEAQ. Unmatched junction bases numbered 5, after V lost 6 bases and J lost 6 bases. The CDR3 length is 13 residues.

The chain couples TRBV4-1 to TRBJ2-3, with TRBD2 matching over 8 bases. The J segment lost 1 base and the V segment lost 4 bases, leaving 10 bases of the junction unmatched. Germline V gene sequence: CDR1 MGHRA, CDR2 YSYEKL. The CDR3 sequence is 17 residues long. The CDR3 nucleotides read TGCGCCAGCAGCCCATTACTGATAGCGGGACGCACAGATACGCAGTATTTT. It specifies CASSPLLIAGRTDTQYF.

This clone came up a few times. The V gene is TRBV30, the J gene TRBJ2-7; TRBD1 matches at 9 bases. Per the germline V gene, CDR1 is GTSNPN and CDR2 is SVGIG (reference sequence). V shed 2 bases and J 2 bases; nucleotides not matched to a gene: 1. CDR3 length: 13 residues. CDR3 DNA: TGTGCCTGGAGTTGGGACAGGGCCTACGAGCAGTACTTC. Translating gives CAWSWDRAYEQYF. The whole variable domain, filled in from reference TRBV30 and TRBJ2-7, reads SQTIHQWPATLVQPVGSPLSLECTVEGTSNPNLYWYRQAAGRGLQLLFYSVGIGQISSEVPQNLSASRPQDRQFILSSKKLLLSDSGFYLCAWSWDRAYEQYFGPGTRLTVT.

This clone was recorded only once. The genes are TRBV4-1 and TRBJ1-4, with 7 bases matching TRBD1. CDR3 size: 18 residues. Germline CDR1 reads MGHRA; CDR2 reads YSYEKL. The J segment lost 1 base and the V segment lost 0 bases, leaving 8 bases of the junction unmatched. CDR3 in DNA: TGCGCCAGCAGCCAAGATTTGGGTAGGGGGCGAACTAATGAAAAACTGTTTTTT. This gives the protein CASSQDLGRGRTNEKLFF.

The chain has TRBV5-1 and TRBJ1-5, with D unclear. The CDR3 is 12 residues long. With 5 bases removed from V and 6 bases from J, the gap between germline ends came to 9 bases. Germline V gives CDR1 SGHRS, CDR2 YFSETQ. The CDR3 here is CASSRSGQPQHF. CDR3 DNA: TGCGCCAGCAGTCGGTCGGGTCAGCCCCAGCATTTT.

The J gene is TRBJ2-3, the V gene TRBV18, with TRBD1 matching over 7 bases. The CDR3 is 15 amino acids. Germline V CDR1 and CDR2: KGHSH, LQKENI. Trimming removed 3 bases from V and 3 bases from J; junction bases left unmatched: 6. CDR3 nucleotide sequence: TGTGCCAGCTCACCGACAGGGTTGGGAACAGATACGCAGTATTTT. Translated, it gives CASSPTGLGTDTQYF.

The rearrangement uses TRBV6-2 or TRBV6-3 and TRBJ2-1; TRBD2 matches 10 bases. The germline V gene encodes CDR1 MNHEY and CDR2 SVGEGT. The V gene end was trimmed by 5 bases and the J gene end by 6 bases; junction bases not matched to a gene: 10. The CDR3 consists of 16 residues. The CDR3 DNA sequence: TGTGCCAGCAGTCGTTTCAGCGGGAGGGCGGGCAATGAGCAGTTCTTC. It is translated as CASSRFSGRAGNEQFF.